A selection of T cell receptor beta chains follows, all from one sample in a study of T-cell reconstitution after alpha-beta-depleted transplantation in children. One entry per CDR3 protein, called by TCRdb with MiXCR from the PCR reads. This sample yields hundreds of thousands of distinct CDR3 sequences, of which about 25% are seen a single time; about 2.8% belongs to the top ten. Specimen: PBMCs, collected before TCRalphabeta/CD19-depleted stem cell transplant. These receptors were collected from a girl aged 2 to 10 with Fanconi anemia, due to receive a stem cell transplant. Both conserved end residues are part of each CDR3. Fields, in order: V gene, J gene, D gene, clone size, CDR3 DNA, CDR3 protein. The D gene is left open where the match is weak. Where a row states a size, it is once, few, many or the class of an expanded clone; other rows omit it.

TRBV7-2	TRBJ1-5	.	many	TGTGCCAGCAGCTTAGTGAAAGGTCAGCCCCAGCATTTT	CASSLVKGQPQHF
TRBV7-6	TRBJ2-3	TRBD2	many	TGTGCCAGCAGCTTAGCGTTTCGGGGACTAGCGGCCACAGATACGCAGTATTTT	CASSLAFRGLAATDTQYF
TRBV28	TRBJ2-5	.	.	TGTGCCAGCAGCCTACTGGTGGGGACCCAGTACTTC	CASSLLVGTQYF
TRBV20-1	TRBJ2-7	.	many	TGCAGTGCTAGGAGGGATGAGCAGTACTTC	CSARRDEQYF
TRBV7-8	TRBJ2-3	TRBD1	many	TGTGCCAGCAGCCCCGGGACAGAAGTCACAGATACGCAGTATTTT	CASSPGTEVTDTQYF
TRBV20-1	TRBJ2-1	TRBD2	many	TGCAGTGCTAGTTTAACTAGCGCTTCCTACAATGAGCAGTTCTTC	CSASLTSASYNEQFF
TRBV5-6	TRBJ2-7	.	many	TGTGCCAGCAGCTCCGAACTGGAGCCGGGGGGCCGTTACGAGCAGTACTTC	CASSSELEPGGRYEQYF
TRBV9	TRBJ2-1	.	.	TGTGCCAGCAGCGTATTTGGGACGGGGAAAAACAATGAGCAGTTCTTC	CASSVFGTGKNNEQFF
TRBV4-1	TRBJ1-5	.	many	TGCGCCAGCAGCCGATCGACCGTTTTCAATCAGCCCCAGCATTTT	CASSRSTVFNQPQHF
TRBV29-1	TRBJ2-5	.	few	TGCAGCGATATCGCCCGGCTCCGGCAGACCCAGTACTTC	CSDIARLRQTQYF